Presented here are 16 T cell receptor beta chains from one specimen sequenced in a study of shared clonotypes between healthy human individuals. Selected positively for CCR7 and CD45RO-negative, naive CD8 cells excluded terminally differentiated effector memory CD45RA+ cells. Sequenced by immunoSEQ multiplex PCR; TCRdb stores in-frame clones only, minus some. The repertoire holds about 680,000 clones, with under 95% as singletons. Material for sequencing was naive CD8+ T cells sorted from blood. These receptors all stem from a man under 40 in good health.

This rearrangement joins TRBV7-8 to TRBJ2-7; TRBD2 agrees at 9 bases. The V segment lost 0 bases and the J segment 1 base; nucleotides outside the gene matches: 10. Germline CDR1 is SGHVS and CDR2 is FQNEAQ. The CDR3 is made up of 18 amino acids. The CDR3 bases are TGTGCCAGCAGCTTAGCGATTTTTAGTAGCGGGAGTTCCTACGAGCAGTACTTC. The encoded protein is CASSLAIFSSGSSYEQYF.

J is TRBJ2-7 and V is TRBV6-6, with D perhaps matching TRBD2 (6 bases). CDR1 is MNHNY, CDR2 SVGAGI, per germline (reference sequence). The V end was cut by 6 bases, the J end by 5 bases, with 23 bases between. The CDR3 spans 16 residues. CDR3 region: CASSLHGGVPPHEQYF. CDR3 sequence (DNA): TGTGCCAGCAGCCTGCATGGCGGGGTTCCTCCCCACGAGCAGTACTTC.

This clone was found once. The CDR3 coding sequence is TGTGCCAGCAGCTCAAAGCAGGGACTAGCGGGAGGGGATCCGTTCTTC. Its protein product is CASSSKQGLAGGDPFF. This rearrangement joins TRBV7-8 to TRBJ2-1; 16 bases map to TRBD2. The V gene end was trimmed by 4 bases and the J gene end by 15 bases; junction bases not matched to a gene: 12. The CDR3 is 16 amino acids. Per germline, CDR1 SGHVS and CDR2 FQNEAQ.

The chain links TRBV7-8 to TRBJ1-1; D remains unclear. V lost 1 base, J lost 1 base, and 4 bases lay in between. Germline V CDR1 and CDR2: SGHVS, FQNEAQ. CDR3 size: 13 residues. The CDR3 coding sequence is TGTGCCAGCAGCTTAGTTGGGAACACTGAAGCTTTCTTT. Amino acids: CASSLVGNTEAFF.

This chain joins TRBV29-1 and TRBJ1-2; D gene uncertain. Germline lookup yields CDR1 SQVTM and CDR2 ANQGSEA. The CDR3 is 11 amino acids. Trimming cost V 4 bases and J 3 bases, with 6 bases left between them. The CDR3 nucleotides read TGCAGCGTTGGGTCTGACTATGGCTACACCTTC. Translation: CSVGSDYGYTF.

Only one count was recorded for this clone. The V gene is TRBV5-6, the J gene TRBJ1-1, with D hard to call. Trimming took 4 bases from V and 3 from J, leaving 16 bases between them. The CDR3 runs 15 residues. The germline CDR1 and CDR2 sequences are SGHDT and YYEEEE. Here the CDR3 reads CASSHPGPVDTEAFF. In nucleotides, the CDR3 is TGTGCCAGCAGCCACCCTGGCCCCGTGGACACTGAAGCTTTCTTT.

This sequence joins TRBV7-2 and TRBJ2-5; 7 bases fit TRBD2. This CDR3 spans 16 amino acids. The V segment lost 1 base and the J segment 4 bases; nucleotides outside the gene matches: 9. CDR1 and CDR2 (germline): SGHTA, FQGNSA. CDR3 sequence reads: CASSLVGRGRLETQYF. For the CDR3, the DNA is TGTGCCAGCAGCTTAGTCGGTCGCGGGAGATTAGAGACCCAGTACTTC.

This rearrangement joins TRBV27 to TRBJ1-5, with TRBD1 matching over 10 bases. The CDR3 is 15 amino acids. J was trimmed by 5 bases and V by 4 bases; bases with no gene match: 5. Germline values: CDR1 MNHEY, CDR2 SMNVEV (reference sequence). The CDR3 nucleotides read TGTGCCAGCAGTTCCGGACAGGGGGGATATCAGCCCCAGCATTTT. Its translation is CASSSGQGGYQPQHF.

In nucleotides, the CDR3 is TGTGCCAGCAGTTCCCCGGGGGAATCCTACAATGAGCAGTTCTTC. Its protein is CASSSPGESYNEQFF. V is TRBV27 and J is TRBJ2-1; perhaps TRBD2 as D (6 bases). The germline V gene encodes CDR1 MNHEY and CDR2 SMNVEV (reference sequence). The CDR3 consists of 15 residues. The V end was cut by 4 bases, the J end by 1 base, with 11 bases between.

V gene TRBV7-9 combines with J gene TRBJ2-3; TRBD2 agrees at 9 bases. The CDR3 covers 16 residues. The J segment lost 2 bases and the V segment lost 5 bases, leaving 8 bases of the junction unmatched. Germline values: CDR1 SEHNR, CDR2 FQNEAQ (reference sequence). The CDR3 coding sequence is TGTGCCAGCAGCGAAATAGCGGGAGTTTTCACAGATACGCAGTATTTT. Amino acid sequence: CASSEIAGVFTDTQYF.

This sequence joins TRBV6-5 and TRBJ2-5, with D possibly TRBD2 on 6 matching bases. The germline V and J ends were trimmed by 6 bases and 1 base, with 15 bases remaining between them. Germline CDR1 is MNHEY and CDR2 is SVGAGI. The CDR3 covers 15 residues. CDR3 nucleotides: TGTGCCAGCAGCCGTCCCGGGGGTTCCCAAGAGACCCAGTACTTC. Protein sequence: CASSRPGGSQETQYF.

The CDR3: CASRATGSGLFF. DNA for the CDR3: TGTGCCAGCAGGGCAACGGGGTCTGGACTGTTTTTT. The chain uses TRBV7-9 and TRBJ1-4; D is unresolved. In germline, CDR1 is SEHNR, CDR2 FQNEAQ (reference sequence). Trimming left V 6 bases short and J 13 bases short, with 15 bases between. The CDR3 is made up of 12 amino acids.

CDR3 sequence: CASSGTRGGSYEQYF. CDR3 DNA: TGTGCCAGCAGCGGAACCAGGGGTGGGTCCTACGAGCAGTACTTC. This chain links TRBV7-9 with TRBJ2-7; D possibly corresponds to TRBD1 (6 bases). Germline V gives CDR1 SEHNR, CDR2 FQNEAQ (reference sequence). This CDR3 contains 15 residues. V shed 5 bases and J shed 1 base, with 15 bases lying between them. The whole variable domain, remainder taken from reference TRBV7-9 and TRBJ2-7, is DTGVSQNPRHKITKRGQNVTFRCDPISEHNRLYWYRQTLGQGPEFLTYFQNEAQLEKSRLLSDRFSAERPKGSFSTLEIQRTEQGDSAMYLCASSGTRGGSYEQYFGPGTRLTVT.

The chain is built from TRBV2 and TRBJ2-1; tentatively, D is TRBD1 or TRBD2 (5 bases each). V lost 8 bases and J 10 bases, leaving 27 bases between the germline ends. The germline CDR1 and CDR2 sequences are SNHLY and FYNNEI. There are 16 residues in the CDR3. The CDR3: CASADGATVLLGEQFF. The CDR3 DNA reads TGTGCCAGCGCGGACGGGGCAACGGTCTTACTAGGGGAGCAGTTCTTC.

The chain combines TRBV6-5 with TRBJ2-1, with D possibly matching TRBD2 (5 bases). This CDR3 has 12 residues. Germline V gene sequence: CDR1 MNHEY, CDR2 SVGAGI. The ends were cut back, 2 bases at V and 8 bases at J, with 7 bases in the middle. The CDR3 DNA reads TGTGCCAGCAGTTACGGCGGGCATGAGCAGTTCTTC. Its protein is CASSYGGHEQFF.

This clone appeared once. This specimen includes other DNA sequences encoding the same CDR3. The chain links TRBV28 to TRBJ2-7; TRBD2 might be the D (6 bases). The CDR3 covers 13 residues. Trimming shortened V by 3 bases and J by 0 bases, and 6 bases separated the two germline ends. Germline lookup yields CDR1 MDHEN and CDR2 SYDVKM. The CDR3 sequence: CASSFGSSYEQYF. CDR3 in DNA: TGTGCCAGCAGTTTCGGGAGCTCCTACGAGCAGTACTTC.